This T cell receptor (beta chain) was recovered during a study of shared clonotypes between healthy human individuals. Across the study: Participating donors consisted of a couple of women and a few men aged 18 to 49.

CDR1 is SGHRS and CDR2 is YFSETQ in the germline V gene. Trimming took 3 bases from V and 6 from J; bases not matched to a gene: 9. This CDR3 contains 14 residues. Overall study results and limits: Naive CD4 clonotype sharing across several donors was approximately 5.2%. Clonotype sharing among donors, it was expected, would be affected by sequencing depth.

Sequencing used immunoSEQ multiplex PCR; TCRdb keeps in-frame clones, though not all of them. The sample includes about 1,500,000 clones, roughly 96% of them seen just once. Each of the donors was a healthy adult who was HIV-negative and had not had a recent acute infection or vaccination. Turning to this clone: Its antigen is unknown.

Material: naive CD4+ T cells sorted from blood. Subset of the sample: CD45RA+ positively selected. This chain uses TRBV5-1 with TRBJ2-7, with 7 bases lining up with TRBD1. The TCR originated in a man in his thirties or forties in good health. In nucleotides, the CDR3 is TGCGCCAGCAGCTACGACCTACACAGGGGCGAGCAGTACTTC. Its protein product is CASSYDLHRGEQYF.